The sample holds many counts of the clone carrying this T cell receptor (beta chain). Its specificity is not known. The sample comes from a study of identical twins. Study-wide points: Memory repertoires showed no such pattern, whereas abundant cord blood beta clonotypes carried fewer insertions. Partial confounding of zero-insertion analyses by invariant MAIT and iNKT cells was possible. An excess of low generation probability was shown by twin-shared out-of-frame alpha sequences.

Germline V gives CDR1 LGHNA, CDR2 YNFKEQ. The CDR3 is 16 amino acids. V lost 4 bases, J lost 5 bases, and 11 bases stayed unmatched. Template switching created a universal primer site, and the cDNA included unique molecular identifiers. TCRdb used MiXCR to reprocess the 5' RACE reads, holding one entry per CDR3 protein. The profile covers about 200,000 distinct CDR3 sequences, with about 10% appearing a single time and 9% to 10% taken by the ten largest. This clonotype originated in a man aged 50-60 years in good health. The V and J genes are TRBV4-2 and TRBJ2-3; 8 bases line up with TRBD2. The sequenced sample was memory T cells sorted from blood. The CDR3 reads CASSPRVAGKGDTQYF. The DNA for the CDR3 is TGTGCCAGCAGCCCCCGGGTAGCGGGGAAGGGAGATACGCAGTATTTT.